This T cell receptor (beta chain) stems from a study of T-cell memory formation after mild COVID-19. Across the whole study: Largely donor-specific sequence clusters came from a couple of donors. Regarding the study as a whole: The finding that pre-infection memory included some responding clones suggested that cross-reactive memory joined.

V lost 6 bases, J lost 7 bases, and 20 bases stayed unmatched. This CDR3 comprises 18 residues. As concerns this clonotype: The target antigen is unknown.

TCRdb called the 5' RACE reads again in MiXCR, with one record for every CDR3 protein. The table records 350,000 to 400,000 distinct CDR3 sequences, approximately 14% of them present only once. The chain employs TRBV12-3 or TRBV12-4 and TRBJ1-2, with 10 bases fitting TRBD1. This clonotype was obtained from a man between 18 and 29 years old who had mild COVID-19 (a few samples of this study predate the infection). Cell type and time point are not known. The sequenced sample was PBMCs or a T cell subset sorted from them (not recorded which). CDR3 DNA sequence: TGTGCCAGCAGCCGCCGTGGGACAGGGGCAAGAGCGGGTGGTGGCTACACCTTC. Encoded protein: CASSRRGTGARAGGGYTF.